A selection of T cell receptor beta chains follows, all from one sample in a study of T cells in Graves' hyperthyroidism and ophthalmopathy. TCRdb independently ran MiXCR on the multiplex PCR reads; one entry per CDR3 protein. The table records 750,000 to 950,000 distinct CDR3 sequences, roughly 40% of them present only once. Input material: blood. These TCRs come from a young man with Graves' hyperthyroidism. CDR3s include the opening cysteine and the closing phenylalanine or tryptophan. Fields, in order: clone size, J gene, V gene, D gene, CDR3 DNA, CDR3 protein. D genes are given only for firm matches. For some rows the clone size is stated as once, few or many, or as a class when expanded; others skip it.

clone_size: few; j_call: TRBJ2-5; v_call: TRBV5-1; d_call: NA; cdr3_nt: TGCGCCAGCAGCCCGGACGGAAAAGAGACCCAGTACTTC; cdr3_aa: CASSPDGKETQYF
clone_size: few; j_call: TRBJ2-5; v_call: TRBV6-6; d_call: TRBD1; cdr3_nt: TGTGCCAGCAGTTACGGGACAGGGGGCGGTTGGGAGACCCAGTACTTC; cdr3_aa: CASSYGTGGGWETQYF
clone_size: NA; j_call: TRBJ2-5; v_call: TRBV7-9; d_call: NA; cdr3_nt: TGCGCCAGCAGCTTAGAGCGGGCGGTAAAGACCCAGTACTTC; cdr3_aa: CASSLERAVKTQYF
clone_size: NA; j_call: TRBJ1-1; v_call: TRBV15; d_call: NA; cdr3_nt: TGTGCCACCAGCAGAGACAGGCTTAACACTGAAGCTTTCTTT; cdr3_aa: CATSRDRLNTEAFF
clone_size: NA; j_call: TRBJ2-7; v_call: TRBV29-1; d_call: TRBD1; cdr3_nt: TGCAGCGTTGCCACACCCGGGACAGGGGGTTACGAGCAGTACTTC; cdr3_aa: CSVATPGTGGYEQYF
clone_size: NA; j_call: TRBJ1-5; v_call: TRBV10-3; d_call: NA; cdr3_nt: TGTGCCATCAGTGAGTACAAGGAATATAGCAATCAGCCCCAGCATTTT; cdr3_aa: CAISEYKEYSNQPQHF
clone_size: NA; j_call: TRBJ2-2; v_call: TRBV4-3; d_call: NA; cdr3_nt: TGCGCCAGCAGCCAAACACAGCTCACGCTCACCGGGGAGCTGTTTTTT; cdr3_aa: CASSQTQLTLTGELFF
clone_size: NA; j_call: TRBJ1-1; v_call: TRBV19; d_call: NA; cdr3_nt: TGTGCCAGCAGTTACCGGGGATACACTGAAGCTTTCTTT; cdr3_aa: CASSYRGYTEAFF
clone_size: NA; j_call: TRBJ1-1; v_call: TRBV6-1; d_call: NA; cdr3_nt: TGTGCCAGCAGTGAAGCGCTTATGATGAACACTGAAGCTTTCTTT; cdr3_aa: CASSEALMMNTEAFF
clone_size: NA; j_call: TRBJ1-5; v_call: TRBV2; d_call: TRBD1; cdr3_nt: TGTGCCAGCAGGAGGGACAGGATGATCTATAGCAATCAGCCCCAGCATTTT; cdr3_aa: CASRRDRMIYSNQPQHF
clone_size: NA; j_call: TRBJ1-1; v_call: TRBV6-5; d_call: NA; cdr3_nt: TGTGCCAGCAGTTACGGTTGGGACACTGAAGCTTTCTTT; cdr3_aa: CASSYGWDTEAFF
clone_size: many; j_call: TRBJ2-5; v_call: TRBV12-3/TRBV12-4; d_call: NA; cdr3_nt: TGTGCCAGCAGTTCCGTGGCCGCAGAGACCCAGTACTTC; cdr3_aa: CASSSVAAETQYF
clone_size: many; j_call: TRBJ2-7; v_call: TRBV15; d_call: NA; cdr3_nt: TGTGCCACCAGCAGAGATGAGGGCCTCCCGGGGGAGCAGTACTTC; cdr3_aa: CATSRDEGLPGEQYF
clone_size: NA; j_call: TRBJ2-7; v_call: TRBV20-1; d_call: TRBD2; cdr3_nt: TGCAGTGCTAGAGAGGGCGGCGGGGGGGCGGCCGAGCAGTACTTC; cdr3_aa: CSAREGGGGAAEQYF
clone_size: NA; j_call: TRBJ2-7; v_call: TRBV29-1; d_call: NA; cdr3_nt: TGCAGCGTTAGTGTCGGTTCCTACGAGCAGTACTTC; cdr3_aa: CSVSVGSYEQYF
clone_size: NA; j_call: TRBJ2-2; v_call: TRBV9; d_call: NA; cdr3_nt: TGTGCCAGCAGCAACCCCGGGAGTTACGGGACTGGGGAGCTGTTTTTT; cdr3_aa: CASSNPGSYGTGELFF
clone_size: many; j_call: TRBJ2-7; v_call: TRBV7-9; d_call: NA; cdr3_nt: TGTGCCAGCAGCCCGCCGCTTAGAAGCTACGAGCAGTACTTC; cdr3_aa: CASSPPLRSYEQYF
clone_size: many; j_call: TRBJ2-5; v_call: TRBV7-9; d_call: NA; cdr3_nt: TGTGCCAGCAGCCCACCGATGTACCAAGAGACCCAGTACTTC; cdr3_aa: CASSPPMYQETQYF
clone_size: few; j_call: TRBJ1-1; v_call: TRBV9; d_call: TRBD1; cdr3_nt: TGTGCCAGCAGCCCTGGGACAGGGGCGGGATCTGAAGCTTTCTTT; cdr3_aa: CASSPGTGAGSEAFF
clone_size: NA; j_call: TRBJ2-5; v_call: TRBV7-8; d_call: NA; cdr3_nt: TGTGCCAGCAGCTTAAGCGGCGCAGTGTGGGAGACCCAGTACTTC; cdr3_aa: CASSLSGAVWETQYF
clone_size: few; j_call: TRBJ2-7; v_call: TRBV7-9; d_call: NA; cdr3_nt: TGTGCCAGCAGCCCCGCGAGCAGCTCCTACGAGCAGTACTTC; cdr3_aa: CASSPASSSYEQYF
clone_size: few; j_call: TRBJ2-7; v_call: TRBV5-1; d_call: NA; cdr3_nt: TGCGCCAGCAGCTTGGTCTTCGGGGATTCCTACGAGCAGTACTTC; cdr3_aa: CASSLVFGDSYEQYF
clone_size: few; j_call: TRBJ1-1; v_call: TRBV7-9; d_call: TRBD1; cdr3_nt: TGTGCCAGCAGCAATCAGGGGGCTCTAACTGAAGCTTTCTTT; cdr3_aa: CASSNQGALTEAFF
clone_size: NA; j_call: TRBJ2-2; v_call: TRBV2; d_call: TRBD2; cdr3_nt: TGTGCCATCCCCGGGACTAGCAGTACCGGGGAGCTGTTTTTT; cdr3_aa: CAIPGTSSTGELFF
clone_size: few; j_call: TRBJ2-7; v_call: TRBV12-3/TRBV12-4; d_call: NA; cdr3_nt: TGTGCCAGCAGTTTAGGACGGAACCTCTACGAGCAGTACTTC; cdr3_aa: CASSLGRNLYEQYF
clone_size: few; j_call: TRBJ2-7; v_call: TRBV9; d_call: NA; cdr3_nt: TGTGCCAGCAGCTTTGGGGGGAGCGGATTCTACGAGCAGTACTTC; cdr3_aa: CASSFGGSGFYEQYF
clone_size: many; j_call: TRBJ1-4; v_call: TRBV20-1; d_call: NA; cdr3_nt: TGCAGTGCTAGGGGGGGGCAGGTTCAAGGAAAACTGTTTTTT; cdr3_aa: CSARGGQVQGKLFF
clone_size: few; j_call: TRBJ1-5; v_call: TRBV2; d_call: TRBD1; cdr3_nt: TGTGCCAGCAGGAGACAGGGGAGAAGCCAGCCCCAGCATTTT; cdr3_aa: CASRRQGRSQPQHF
clone_size: NA; j_call: TRBJ2-7; v_call: TRBV6-5; d_call: NA; cdr3_nt: TGTGCCTCTAGGCGGGACCACTACGAGCAGTACTTC; cdr3_aa: CASRRDHYEQYF
clone_size: NA; j_call: TRBJ1-5; v_call: TRBV30; d_call: NA; cdr3_nt: TGTGCCTGGAGTCGGGACAGCAATCAGCCCCAGCATTTT; cdr3_aa: CAWSRDSNQPQHF
clone_size: NA; j_call: TRBJ2-7; v_call: TRBV4-2; d_call: TRBD2; cdr3_nt: TGTGCCAGCAGCCGTGATAAGCGGGAGACCTACGAGCAGTACTTC; cdr3_aa: CASSRDKRETYEQYF
clone_size: few; j_call: TRBJ2-7; v_call: TRBV2; d_call: TRBD2; cdr3_nt: TGTGCCAGCAGTGACGGGACTAGCGGAACCTACGAGCAGTACTTC; cdr3_aa: CASSDGTSGTYEQYF
clone_size: few; j_call: TRBJ1-2; v_call: TRBV11-3; d_call: NA; cdr3_nt: TGTGCCAGCAGCTACCCTTGGGACCACGGCTTCTATGGCTACACCTTC; cdr3_aa: CASSYPWDHGFYGYTF
clone_size: many; j_call: TRBJ1-4; v_call: TRBV7-9; d_call: TRBD1; cdr3_nt: TGTGCCAGCAGCGCCCGGGACAGGGACGAAAAACTGTTTTTT; cdr3_aa: CASSARDRDEKLFF
clone_size: once; j_call: TRBJ2-7; v_call: TRBV10-3; d_call: TRBD1; cdr3_nt: TGTGCCAGCAGCCAAGTGCGGTCCGGGACAGGGACCGAGCAGTACTTC; cdr3_aa: CASSQVRSGTGTEQYF
clone_size: NA; j_call: TRBJ2-7; v_call: TRBV7-2; d_call: NA; cdr3_nt: TGTGCCAGCAGCTTATCGGCAGGGGGGTTTGTCTACGAGCAGTACTTC; cdr3_aa: CASSLSAGGFVYEQYF
clone_size: few; j_call: TRBJ2-2; v_call: TRBV6-5; d_call: TRBD1; cdr3_nt: TGTGCCGCCGCCCGGGACAGAGTCACCGGGGAGCTGTTTTTT; cdr3_aa: CAAARDRVTGELFF
clone_size: NA; j_call: TRBJ1-5; v_call: TRBV10-3; d_call: TRBD1; cdr3_nt: TGTGCCACCGGGAACAGGGGAAACAATCAGCCCCAGCATTTT; cdr3_aa: CATGNRGNNQPQHF
clone_size: NA; j_call: TRBJ1-1; v_call: TRBV12-3/TRBV12-4; d_call: TRBD1; cdr3_nt: TGTGCCAGCAGTACCCCGGGACAGGGGTTGAACACTGAAGCTTTCTTT; cdr3_aa: CASSTPGQGLNTEAFF
clone_size: NA; j_call: TRBJ1-2; v_call: TRBV14; d_call: NA; cdr3_nt: TGTGCCAGCAGCCAGGGAGGATCCGCCGGGGGCTGCACCTTC; cdr3_aa: CASSQGGSAGGCTF
clone_size: NA; j_call: TRBJ2-5; v_call: TRBV4-1; d_call: NA; cdr3_nt: TGCGCCAGCAGCCAAGGGTGGCGGCAAGAGACCCAGTACTTC; cdr3_aa: CASSQGWRQETQYF
clone_size: NA; j_call: TRBJ1-6; v_call: TRBV2; d_call: NA; cdr3_nt: TGTGCCAGCAGCGGTAGGGGAATTAATTCACCCCTCCACTTT; cdr3_aa: CASSGRGINSPLHF
clone_size: NA; j_call: TRBJ1-2; v_call: TRBV13; d_call: TRBD1; cdr3_nt: TGTGCCAGCAGCCTCGGACAGGGGCTTACCTATGGCTACACCTTC; cdr3_aa: CASSLGQGLTYGYTF
clone_size: NA; j_call: TRBJ1-1; v_call: TRBV12-5; d_call: NA; cdr3_nt: TGTGCTAGTGGGAAGGCAGGGGCCGCTGAAGCTTTCTTT; cdr3_aa: CASGKAGAAEAFF
clone_size: few; j_call: TRBJ1-1; v_call: TRBV6-5; d_call: NA; cdr3_nt: TGTGCCAGCAGTGAGGGGAGCCAGGGTGAAGCTTTCTTT; cdr3_aa: CASSEGSQGEAFF
clone_size: many; j_call: TRBJ1-6; v_call: TRBV10-3; d_call: NA; cdr3_nt: TGTGCCATCAGTGAGGAAGGGAGGGGGACACCCCTCCACTTT; cdr3_aa: CAISEEGRGTPLHF
clone_size: NA; j_call: TRBJ1-2; v_call: TRBV2; d_call: NA; cdr3_nt: TGTGCCAGCTCCCAGGTCCTCAACTCCTATGGCTACACCTTC; cdr3_aa: CASSQVLNSYGYTF
clone_size: few; j_call: TRBJ2-2; v_call: TRBV9; d_call: TRBD1; cdr3_nt: TGTGCCAGCAGCCCCCGACAGGGAAACGGGGAGCTGTTTTTT; cdr3_aa: CASSPRQGNGELFF
clone_size: NA; j_call: TRBJ2-7; v_call: TRBV6-2/TRBV6-3; d_call: TRBD2; cdr3_nt: TGTGCCAGCAAACGCGGGGCGGGAGGCGCTTACGAGCAGTACTTC; cdr3_aa: CASKRGAGGAYEQYF
clone_size: many; j_call: TRBJ2-5; v_call: TRBV7-9; d_call: NA; cdr3_nt: TGTGCCAGCAGCTTAGTGCTTCAAGAGACCCAGTACTTC; cdr3_aa: CASSLVLQETQYF
clone_size: NA; j_call: TRBJ2-2; v_call: TRBV24-1; d_call: TRBD1; cdr3_nt: TGTGCCACCAGTGATGGGCCGGGACAGGGTAGGCCCGGGGAGCTGTTTTTT; cdr3_aa: CATSDGPGQGRPGELFF
clone_size: NA; j_call: TRBJ1-5; v_call: TRBV7-3; d_call: NA; cdr3_nt: TGCGCCAGCAGCCACGGGGAGACCCAGCATTTT; cdr3_aa: CASSHGETQHF
clone_size: many; j_call: TRBJ1-1; v_call: TRBV19; d_call: TRBD1; cdr3_nt: TGTGCCAGTATCCTCACCGGGACAGGGAACACTGAAGCTTTCTTT; cdr3_aa: CASILTGTGNTEAFF
clone_size: NA; j_call: TRBJ2-2; v_call: TRBV6-5; d_call: NA; cdr3_nt: TGTGCCAGCAGTTACTCACCGGACGCGAACACCGGGGAGCTGTTTTTT; cdr3_aa: CASSYSPDANTGELFF